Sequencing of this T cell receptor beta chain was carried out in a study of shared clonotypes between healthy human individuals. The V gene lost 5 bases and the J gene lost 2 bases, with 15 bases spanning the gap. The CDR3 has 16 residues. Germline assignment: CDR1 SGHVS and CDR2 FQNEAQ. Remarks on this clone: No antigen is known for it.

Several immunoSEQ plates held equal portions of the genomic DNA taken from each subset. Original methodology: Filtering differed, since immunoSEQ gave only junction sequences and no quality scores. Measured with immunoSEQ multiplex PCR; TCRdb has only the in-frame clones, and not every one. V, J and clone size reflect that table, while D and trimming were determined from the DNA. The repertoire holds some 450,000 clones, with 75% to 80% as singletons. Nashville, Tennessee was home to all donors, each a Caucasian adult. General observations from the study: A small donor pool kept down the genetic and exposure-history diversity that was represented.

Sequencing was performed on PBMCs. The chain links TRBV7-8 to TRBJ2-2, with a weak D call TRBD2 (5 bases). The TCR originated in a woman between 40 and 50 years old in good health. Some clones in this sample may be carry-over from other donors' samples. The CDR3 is CASSPRRGFNTGELFF. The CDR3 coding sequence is TGTGCCAGCAGCCCTCGTCGCGGGTTTAACACCGGGGAGCTGTTTTTT.